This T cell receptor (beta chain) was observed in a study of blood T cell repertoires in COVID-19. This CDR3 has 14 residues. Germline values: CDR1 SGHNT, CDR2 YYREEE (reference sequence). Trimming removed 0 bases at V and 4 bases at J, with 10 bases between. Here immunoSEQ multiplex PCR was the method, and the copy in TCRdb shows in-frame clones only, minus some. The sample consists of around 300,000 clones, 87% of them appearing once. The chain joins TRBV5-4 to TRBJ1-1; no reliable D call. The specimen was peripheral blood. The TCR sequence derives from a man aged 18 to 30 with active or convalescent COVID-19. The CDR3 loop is CASSLGQMGTEAFF. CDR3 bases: TGTGCCAGCAGCTTGGGACAAATGGGCACTGAAGCTTTCTTT.